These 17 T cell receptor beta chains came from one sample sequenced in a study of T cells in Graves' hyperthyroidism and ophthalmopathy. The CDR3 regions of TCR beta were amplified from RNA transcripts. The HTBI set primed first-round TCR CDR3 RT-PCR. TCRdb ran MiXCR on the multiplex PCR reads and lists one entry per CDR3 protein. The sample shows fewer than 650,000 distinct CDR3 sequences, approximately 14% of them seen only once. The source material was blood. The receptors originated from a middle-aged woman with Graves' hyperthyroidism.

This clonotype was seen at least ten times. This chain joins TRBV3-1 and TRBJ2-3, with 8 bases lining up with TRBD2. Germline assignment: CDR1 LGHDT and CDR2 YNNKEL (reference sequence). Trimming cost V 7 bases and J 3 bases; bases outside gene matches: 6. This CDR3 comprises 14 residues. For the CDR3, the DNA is TGTGCCAGCAACGGGGGGGCGGGAACAGATACGCAGTATTTT. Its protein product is CASNGGAGTDTQYF.

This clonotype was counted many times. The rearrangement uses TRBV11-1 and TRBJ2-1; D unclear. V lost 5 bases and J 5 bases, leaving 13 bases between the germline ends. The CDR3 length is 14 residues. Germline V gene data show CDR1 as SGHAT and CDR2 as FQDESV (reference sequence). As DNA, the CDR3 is TGTGCCAGCAGCCCACACGGACCCGACAATGAGCAGTTCTTC. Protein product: CASSPHGPDNEQFF.

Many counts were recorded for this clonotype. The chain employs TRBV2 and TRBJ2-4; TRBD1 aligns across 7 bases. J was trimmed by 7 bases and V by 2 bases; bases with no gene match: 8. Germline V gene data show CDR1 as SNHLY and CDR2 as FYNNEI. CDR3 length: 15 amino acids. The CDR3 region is CASSERDRWPNIQYF. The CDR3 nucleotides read TGTGCCAGCAGTGAACGGGACAGATGGCCCAACATTCAGTACTTC.

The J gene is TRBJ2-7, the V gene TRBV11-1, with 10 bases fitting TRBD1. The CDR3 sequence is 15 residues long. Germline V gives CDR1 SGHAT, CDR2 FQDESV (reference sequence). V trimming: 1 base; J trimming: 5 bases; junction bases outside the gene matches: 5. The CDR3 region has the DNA TGTGCCAGCAGCTTAGAGGGACAGGGGATCCACGAGCAGTACTTC. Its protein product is CASSLEGQGIHEQYF.

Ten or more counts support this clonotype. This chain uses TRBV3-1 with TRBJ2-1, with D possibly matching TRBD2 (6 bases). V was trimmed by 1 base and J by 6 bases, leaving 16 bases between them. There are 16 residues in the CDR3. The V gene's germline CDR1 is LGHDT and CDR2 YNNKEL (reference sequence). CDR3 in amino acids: CASSQVRGRRGNEQFF. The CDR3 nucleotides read TGTGCCAGCAGCCAAGTTCGCGGCAGGAGGGGCAATGAGCAGTTCTTC.

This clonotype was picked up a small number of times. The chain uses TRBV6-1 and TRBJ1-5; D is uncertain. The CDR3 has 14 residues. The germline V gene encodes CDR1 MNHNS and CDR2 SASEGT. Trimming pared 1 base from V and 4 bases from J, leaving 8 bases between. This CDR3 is CASSEDLFNQPQHF. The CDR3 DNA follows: TGTGCCAGCAGTGAAGACCTCTTTAATCAGCCCCAGCATTTT.

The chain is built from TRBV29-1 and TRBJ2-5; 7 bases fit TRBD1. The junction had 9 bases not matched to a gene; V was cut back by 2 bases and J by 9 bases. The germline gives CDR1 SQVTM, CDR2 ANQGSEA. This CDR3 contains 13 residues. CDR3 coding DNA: TGCAGCGTTGAACGGCAGGGGGTTACGTCCCAGTACTTC. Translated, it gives CSVERQGVTSQYF.

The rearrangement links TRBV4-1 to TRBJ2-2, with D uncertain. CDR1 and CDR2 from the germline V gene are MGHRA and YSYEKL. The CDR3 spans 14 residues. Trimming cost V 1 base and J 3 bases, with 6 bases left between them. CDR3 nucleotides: TGCGCCAGCAGCCAAGCAGACTACACCGGGGAGCTGTTTTTT. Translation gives CASSQADYTGELFF.

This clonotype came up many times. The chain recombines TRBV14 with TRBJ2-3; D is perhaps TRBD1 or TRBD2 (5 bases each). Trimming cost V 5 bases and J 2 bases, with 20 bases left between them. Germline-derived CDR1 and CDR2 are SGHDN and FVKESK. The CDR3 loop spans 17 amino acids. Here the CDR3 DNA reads TGTGCCAGCAGCGCCGAAACAGGACGACTAAACACAGATACGCAGTATTTT. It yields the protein CASSAETGRLNTDTQYF.

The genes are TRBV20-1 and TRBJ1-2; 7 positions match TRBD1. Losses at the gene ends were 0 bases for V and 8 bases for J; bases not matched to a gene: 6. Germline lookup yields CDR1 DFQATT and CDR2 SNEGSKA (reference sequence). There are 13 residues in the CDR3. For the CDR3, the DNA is TGCAGTGCTAGAGAGGACAGGCGGAGGGGCTACACCTTC. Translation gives CSAREDRRRGYTF.

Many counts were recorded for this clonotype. The CDR3 loop reads CASSGGQGRGYTF. As DNA, the CDR3 is TGTGCCAGCAGCGGCGGACAGGGTCGAGGCTACACCTTC. V gene TRBV7-9 combines with J gene TRBJ1-2, with TRBD1 matching 8 bases. The germline gives CDR1 SEHNR, CDR2 FQNEAQ (reference sequence). Germline trimming cut 5 bases from V and 8 bases from J; bases unmatched to any gene: 7. The CDR3 runs 13 residues.

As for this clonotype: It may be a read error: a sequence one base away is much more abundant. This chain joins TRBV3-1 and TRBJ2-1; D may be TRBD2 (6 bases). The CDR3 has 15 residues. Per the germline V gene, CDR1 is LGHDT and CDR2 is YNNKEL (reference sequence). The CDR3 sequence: CASSATKAGNNEQLF. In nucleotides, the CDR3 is TGTGCCAGCAGCGCGACTAAGGCGGGGAACAATGAGCAGCTCTTC.

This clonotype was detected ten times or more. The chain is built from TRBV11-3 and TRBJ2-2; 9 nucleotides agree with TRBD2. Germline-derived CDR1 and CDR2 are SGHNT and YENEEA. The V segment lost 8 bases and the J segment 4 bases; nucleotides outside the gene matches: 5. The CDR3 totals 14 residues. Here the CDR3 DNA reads TGTGCCAGCGTTTATAGCGGGAGCACCGGGGAGCTGTTTTTT. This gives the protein CASVYSGSTGELFF.

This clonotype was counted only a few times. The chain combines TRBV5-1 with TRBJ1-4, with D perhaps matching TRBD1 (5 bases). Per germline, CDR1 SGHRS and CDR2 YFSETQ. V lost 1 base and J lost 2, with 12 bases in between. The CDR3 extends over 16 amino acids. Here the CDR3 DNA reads TGCGCCAGCAGCTTGAGAGTCGGGGCGACTAATGAAAAACTGTTTTTT. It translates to CASSLRVGATNEKLFF.

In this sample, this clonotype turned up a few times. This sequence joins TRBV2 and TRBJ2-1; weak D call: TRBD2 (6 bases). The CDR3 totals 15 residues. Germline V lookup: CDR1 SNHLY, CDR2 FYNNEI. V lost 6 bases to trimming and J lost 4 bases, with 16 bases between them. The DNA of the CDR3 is TGTGCCAGCAGGCCCCTAGGGACTGGATACAATGAGCAGTTCTTC. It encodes CASRPLGTGYNEQFF.

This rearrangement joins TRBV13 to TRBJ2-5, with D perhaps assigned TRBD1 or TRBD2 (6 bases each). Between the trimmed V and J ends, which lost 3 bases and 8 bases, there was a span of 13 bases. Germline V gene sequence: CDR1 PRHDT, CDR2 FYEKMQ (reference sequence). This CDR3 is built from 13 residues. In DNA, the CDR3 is TGTGCCAGCAGCTTCGGGGGCCCCCAAACCCAGTACTTC. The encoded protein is CASSFGGPQTQYF.

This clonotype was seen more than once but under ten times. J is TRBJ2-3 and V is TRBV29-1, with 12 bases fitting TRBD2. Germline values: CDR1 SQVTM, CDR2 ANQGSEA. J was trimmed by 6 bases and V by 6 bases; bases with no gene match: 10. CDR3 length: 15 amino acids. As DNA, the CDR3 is TGCAGCGTGGATCTGACTAGCGGGAGAGGGGATACGCAGTATTTT. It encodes CSVDLTSGRGDTQYF.